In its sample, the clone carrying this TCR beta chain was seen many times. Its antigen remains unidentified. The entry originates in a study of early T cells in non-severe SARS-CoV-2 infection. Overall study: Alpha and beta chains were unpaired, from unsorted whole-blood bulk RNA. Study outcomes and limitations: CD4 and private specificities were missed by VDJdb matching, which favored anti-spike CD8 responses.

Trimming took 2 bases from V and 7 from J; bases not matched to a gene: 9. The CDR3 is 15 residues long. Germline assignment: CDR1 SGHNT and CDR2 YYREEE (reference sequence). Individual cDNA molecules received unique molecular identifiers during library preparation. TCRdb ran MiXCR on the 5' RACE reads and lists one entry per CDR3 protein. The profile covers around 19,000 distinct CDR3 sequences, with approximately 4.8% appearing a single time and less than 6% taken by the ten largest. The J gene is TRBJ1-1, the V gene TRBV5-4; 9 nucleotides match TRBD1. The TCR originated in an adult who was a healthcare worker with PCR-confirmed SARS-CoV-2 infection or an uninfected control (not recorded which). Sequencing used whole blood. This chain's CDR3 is CASSFGMGQGDEAFF. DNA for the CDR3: TGTGCCAGCAGCTTTGGTATGGGACAGGGTGATGAAGCTTTCTTT. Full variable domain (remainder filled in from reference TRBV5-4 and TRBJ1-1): ETGVTQSPTHLIKTRGQQVTLRCSSQSGHNTVSWYQQALGQGPQFIFQYYREEENGRGNFPPRFSGLQFPNYSSELNVNALELDDSALYLCASSFGMGQGDEAFFGQGTRLTVV.